The 19 T cell receptor beta chains in this list originate from one sample, sequenced in a study of control samples from healthy donors and cancer patients. TCRdb's table, derived via immunoSEQ multiplex PCR, lists solely in-frame clones and lacks some. Altogether 90,000 to 100,000 clones are present, 70% to 80% being singletons, with the ten largest covering over 9.5%. Sequencing was performed on blood. These receptors all stem from a woman aged 30 to 39 in good health.

The chain combines TRBV3-1 (or the pseudogene TRBV3-2) with TRBJ2-2, with D possibly matching TRBD2 (6 bases). Trimming took 4 bases from V and 1 from J, leaving 10 bases between them. CDR3 length equals 15 residues. Germline V gene lookup returns CDR1 LGHDT and CDR2 YNNKEL (reference sequence). This chain's CDR3 is CASSPRGMNTGELFF. DNA for the CDR3: TGTGCCAGCAGCCCCCGGGGGATGAACACCGGGGAGCTGTTTTTT.

V gene TRBV9 combines with J gene TRBJ2-7; 9 nucleotides line up with TRBD1. The CDR3 totals 14 residues. J was trimmed by 2 bases and V by 3 bases; bases with no gene match: 3. Germline values: CDR1 SGDLS, CDR2 YYNGEE. The CDR3 region has the DNA TGTGCCAGCAGCGGGGGGACAGGGACCTACGAGCAGTACTTC. It is translated as CASSGGTGTYEQYF.

Only a few counts were recorded for this clone. The chain uses TRBV12-1 and TRBJ2-2; TRBD2 reflects the table's D call only, with no check against the DNA. TRBV12-1 is annotated as a pseudogene. This CDR3 spans 18 amino acids. CDR3 in DNA: TGTGCCAGCAGCTTTGCTCCTCGGCGGTGTGCAAACACCGGGGAGCTGTTTTTT. Encoded protein: CASSFAPRRCANTGELFF.

For this clone: Different DNA sequences within this sample yield the same CDR3. This chain links TRBV10-3 with TRBJ2-3, with D possibly matching TRBD2 (5 bases). The CDR3 extends over 12 amino acids. Germline V gene lookup returns CDR1 ENHRY and CDR2 SYGVKD. The V end was cut by 4 bases, the J end by 3 bases, with 5 bases between. The CDR3 nucleotides are TGTGCCATCAGTGGCGGGACAGATACGCAGTATTTT. Translated: CAISGGTDTQYF.

This clone was found once. V gene TRBV7-2 combines with J gene TRBJ2-5, with D hard to call. The CDR3 sequence is 12 residues long. With 6 bases removed from V and 4 bases from J, the gap between germline ends came to 9 bases. Germline CDR1 and CDR2: SGHTA and FQGNSA. This CDR3 reads CASSATTETQYF. CDR3 nucleotide sequence: TGTGCCAGCAGTGCTACCACAGAGACCCAGTACTTC.

The chain employs TRBV5-4 and TRBJ2-7, with 9 bases lining up with TRBD1. Germline values: CDR1 SGHNT, CDR2 YYREEE (reference sequence). With V trimmed by 4 bases and J by 3 bases, 5 bases remained unmatched. The CDR3 sequence is 14 residues long. The CDR3 loop reads CASSQTGGNYEQYF. In nucleotides, the CDR3 is TGTGCCAGCAGCCAGACAGGGGGTAACTACGAGCAGTACTTC.

The V call is TRBV25-1, the J call TRBJ2-7, with D perhaps matching TRBD1 (5 bases). Trimming took off 3 bases at V and 3 bases at J, with 9 bases between the two ends. CDR3 length: 13 amino acids. Germline assignment: CDR1 MGHDK and CDR2 SYGVNS. Written as DNA, the CDR3 is TGTGCCAGCAGTGATCAGGGCCTCTACGAGCAGTACTTC. It is translated as CASSDQGLYEQYF.

This clone was seen a few times. The CDR3: CASRRQGDHYEQYF. CDR3 in DNA: TGTGCCAGCAGGCGACAGGGAGACCACTACGAGCAGTACTTC. The chain couples TRBV27 to TRBJ2-7; 7 bases match TRBD1. CDR1 and CDR2 (germline): MNHEY, SMNVEV (reference sequence). CDR3 size: 14 residues. Trimming at V came to 6 bases and at J to 3 bases, leaving 8 bases not matched to a gene.

The genes are TRBV6-5 and TRBJ2-5; perhaps D is TRBD1 or TRBD2 (5 bases each). CDR1 and CDR2 (germline): MNHEY, SVGAGI. V shed 5 bases and J shed 4 bases, with 17 bases lying between them. There are 15 residues in the CDR3. This CDR3 reads CASSQSGRASETQYF. The CDR3, as DNA: TGTGCCAGCAGTCAAAGCGGCAGGGCCTCAGAGACCCAGTACTTC.

This clone has ten or more counts. This chain links TRBV5-3 with TRBJ1-4, with TRBD1 as a possible D gene (6 bases). TRBV5-3 is recorded as an ORF, its role being uncertain. The CDR3 is 20 amino acids. The V and J ends lost 4 bases and 0 bases respectively, with 25 bases between them. The CDR3 DNA is TGTGCCAGAAGCCGGGTGGAATCAGGGGCCCCAACATCAACTAATGAAAAACTGTTTTTT. Translated, it gives CARSRVESGAPTSTNEKLFF.

This clone has more than one count but fewer than ten. The CDR3 loop is CASRAGTGFSPLHF. The CDR3 region has the DNA TGTGCCAGCAGAGCCGGGACAGGGTTTTCACCCCTCCACTTT. The chain recombines TRBV7-9 with TRBJ1-6, with 9 bases aligning to TRBD1. The trim removed 6 bases at V and 9 bases at J, leaving 6 bases unmatched. This CDR3 spans 14 amino acids. Germline values: CDR1 SEHNR, CDR2 FQNEAQ (reference sequence).

This clone was seen only once. This sequence joins TRBV25-1 and TRBJ1-4; no clear D. Trimming pared 5 bases from V and 0 bases from J, leaving 4 bases between. CDR3 size: 13 residues. Germline-derived CDR1 and CDR2 are MGHDK and SYGVNS. CDR3 region: CASSSATNEKLFF. DNA of the CDR3: TGTGCCAGCAGTTCGGCAACTAATGAAAAACTGTTTTTT.

The J gene is TRBJ1-2, the V gene TRBV7-6, with D possibly being TRBD1 (6 bases). Per germline, CDR1 SGHVS and CDR2 FNYEAQ. This CDR3 region has 14 residues. Trimming removed 2 bases from V and 7 bases from J, with 14 bases in between. The CDR3 reads CASSLLVGAGGYTF. The CDR3 DNA follows: TGTGCCAGCAGCTTATTGGTGGGGGCCGGTGGCTACACCTTC. Full variable domain (rest looked up from reference TRBV7-6 and TRBJ1-2): GAGVSQSPRYKVTKRGQDVALRCDPISGHVSLYWYRQALGQGPEFLTYFNYEAQQDKSGLPNDRFSAERPEGSISTLTIQRTEQRDSAMYRCASSLLVGAGGYTFGSGTRLTVV.

The CDR3 DNA is TGTGCCAGCAGCCCCCGGACTAGCGGGGGCACAAATGAGCAGTTCTTC. Translation: CASSPRTSGGTNEQFF. The chain links TRBV4-2 to TRBJ2-1; 13 positions agree with TRBD2. There are 16 residues in the CDR3. J gave up 7 bases and V 4 bases, and 7 bases lay outside the gene matches. Per germline, CDR1 LGHNA and CDR2 YNFKEQ.

The V gene is TRBV11-2, the J gene TRBJ2-1, with D perhaps given as TRBD1 or TRBD2 (7 bases each). The CDR3 loop spans 15 amino acids. The V end was cut by 5 bases, the J end by 4 bases, with 15 bases between. Germline CDR1 SGHAT, CDR2 FQNNGV. CDR3 DNA sequence: TGTGCCAGCAGCGAAGCAGGGGGGGGATACAATGAGCAGTTCTTC. As protein: CASSEAGGGYNEQFF.

The chain has TRBV9 and TRBJ1-2; 9 bases fit TRBD1. After removal of 4 bases from V and 6 bases from J, the junction contained 7 bases not matched to a gene. Looked up from germline, CDR1 is SGDLS and CDR2 is YYNGEE. This CDR3 is built from 14 residues. The CDR3 here is CASSTRQGGDGYTF. The CDR3 DNA is TGTGCCAGCAGCACTCGACAGGGGGGGGATGGCTACACCTTC. Complete variable domain (other parts from reference TRBV9 and TRBJ1-2): DSGVTQTPKHLITATGQRVTLRCSPRSGDLSVYWYQQSLDQGLQFLIQYYNGEERAKGNILERFSAQQFPDLHSELNLSSLELGDSALYFCASSTRQGGDGYTFGSGTRLTVV.

DNA of the CDR3: TGTGCCAGCAGCTTCATATCCAGGGAACTAAGAAAGCAGTTCTTC. As protein: CASSFISRELRKQFF. V gene TRBV5-8 combines with J gene TRBJ2-1; D may be TRBD1 (5 bases). The V end was cut by 2 bases, the J end by 11 bases, with 20 bases between. Germline V gene sequence: CDR1 SGHTS, CDR2 YDEGEE. The CDR3 contains 15 residues.

This clone occurred a few times. V usage is TRBV18 and J usage is TRBJ1-2; D gene ambiguous. The CDR3 loop spans 13 amino acids. The germline gives CDR1 KGHSH, CDR2 LQKENI. Trimming removed 1 base at V and 1 base at J, with 4 bases between. For the CDR3, the DNA is TGTGCCAGCTCACCACAAAATAACTATGGCTACACCTTC. This encodes CASSPQNNYGYTF.

This sequence joins TRBV5-1 and TRBJ2-3, with 8 nucleotides matching TRBD2. V lost 1 base and J lost 3; bases outside the gene matches: 4. Per the germline V gene, CDR1 is SGHRS and CDR2 is YFSETQ. The CDR3 covers 15 residues. DNA of the CDR3: TGCGCCAGCAGCTTGACTAGCGGACTTACAGATACGCAGTATTTT. It specifies CASSLTSGLTDTQYF.